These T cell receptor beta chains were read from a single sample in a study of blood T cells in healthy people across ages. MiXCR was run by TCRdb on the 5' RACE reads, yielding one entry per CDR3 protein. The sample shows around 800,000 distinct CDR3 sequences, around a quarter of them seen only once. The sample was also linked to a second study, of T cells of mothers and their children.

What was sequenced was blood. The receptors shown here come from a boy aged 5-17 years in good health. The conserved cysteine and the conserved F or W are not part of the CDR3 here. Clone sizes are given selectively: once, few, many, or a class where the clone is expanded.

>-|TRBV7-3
ASSLERGGGTGELF
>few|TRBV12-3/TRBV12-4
ASSLFLVRTEKLF
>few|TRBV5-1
ASSEASDNEQF
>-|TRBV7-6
ASSPRGTEISYEQY
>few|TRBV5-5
ASSPGLTPTNTEAF
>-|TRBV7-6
ASSSQATDTQY
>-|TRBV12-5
ASGGAFYEQY
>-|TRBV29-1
SVLPIGNVDIQY
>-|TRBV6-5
ASNPVRGSYNSPLH
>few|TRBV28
ARGRGDSGANVLT
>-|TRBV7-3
ASSLTGPDNEQF
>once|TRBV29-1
SAKTDTQY
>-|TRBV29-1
SVDGQDTEAF
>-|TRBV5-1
ASRHDREGGF
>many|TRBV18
ASSPGQDEKLF
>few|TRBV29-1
SVGPSTQGAGGSYNEQF
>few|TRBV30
ASATGYGYT
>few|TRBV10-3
AISESDLNTEAF
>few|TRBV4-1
ASSHFMVRLRDNQPQH
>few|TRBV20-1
SATDRERGEQF
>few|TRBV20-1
SARQDPNQPQH
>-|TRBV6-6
ASSGPTVGGEQY
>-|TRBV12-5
ASGPPQGIYGYT
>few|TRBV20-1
SVGLAGVITTDTQY
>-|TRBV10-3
AISESSGSTDTQY
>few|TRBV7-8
ASSDGRTNPISGNTIY
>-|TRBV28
AISSIMTGEIYEQY